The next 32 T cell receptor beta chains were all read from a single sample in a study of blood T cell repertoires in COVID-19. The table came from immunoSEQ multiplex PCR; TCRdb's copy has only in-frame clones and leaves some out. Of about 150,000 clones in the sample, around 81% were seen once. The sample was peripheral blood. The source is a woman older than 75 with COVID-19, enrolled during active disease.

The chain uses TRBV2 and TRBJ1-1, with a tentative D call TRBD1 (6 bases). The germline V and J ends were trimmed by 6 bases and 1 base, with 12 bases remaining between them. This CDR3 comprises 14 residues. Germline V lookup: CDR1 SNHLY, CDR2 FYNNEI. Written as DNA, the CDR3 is TGTGCCAGCAGCCTTTCACAGGGGAACACTGAAGCTTTCTTT. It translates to CASSLSQGNTEAFF.

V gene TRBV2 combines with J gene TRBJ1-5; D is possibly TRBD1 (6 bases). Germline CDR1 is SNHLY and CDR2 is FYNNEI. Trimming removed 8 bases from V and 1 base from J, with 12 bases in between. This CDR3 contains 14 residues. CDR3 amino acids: CASLGQTSNQPQHF. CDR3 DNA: TGTGCCAGCCTAGGACAGACGAGCAATCAGCCCCAGCATTTT. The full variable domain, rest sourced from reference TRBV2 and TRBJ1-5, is EPEVTQTPSHQVTQMGQEVILRCVPISNHLYFYWYRQILGQKVEFLVSFYNNEISEKSEIFDDQFSVERPDGSNFTLKIRSTKLEDSAMYFCASLGQTSNQPQHFGDGTRLSIL.

As DNA, the CDR3 is TGTGCCAGCAGCTTCGGCAGGGGAAATGAGCAGTTCTTC. Protein sequence: CASSFGRGNEQFF. The V and J genes are TRBV7-3 and TRBJ2-1; TRBD1 is a possible D gene (6 bases). This CDR3 is 13 amino acids long. The germline V gene has CDR1 SGHTA and CDR2 FQGTGA. V gave up 3 bases and J gave up 7 bases, with 10 bases separating them.

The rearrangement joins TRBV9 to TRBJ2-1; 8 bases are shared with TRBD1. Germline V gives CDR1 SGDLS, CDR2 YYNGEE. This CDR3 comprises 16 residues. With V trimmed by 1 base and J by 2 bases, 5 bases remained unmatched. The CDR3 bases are TGTGCCAGCAGCGTATCCCCACAGGGGGCCTACAATGAGCAGTTCTTC. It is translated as CASSVSPQGAYNEQFF. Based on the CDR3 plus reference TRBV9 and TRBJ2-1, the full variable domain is DSGVTQTPKHLITATGQRVTLRCSPRSGDLSVYWYQQSLDQGLQFLIQYYNGEERAKGNILERFSAQQFPDLHSELNLSSLELGDSALYFCASSVSPQGAYNEQFFGPGTRLTVL.

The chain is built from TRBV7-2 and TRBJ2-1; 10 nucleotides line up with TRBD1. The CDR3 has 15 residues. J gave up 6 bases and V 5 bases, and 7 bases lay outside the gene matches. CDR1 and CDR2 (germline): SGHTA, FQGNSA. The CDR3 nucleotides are TGTGCCAGCAGCCCGGGGACAGGGGTCGGCAATGAGCAGTTCTTC. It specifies CASSPGTGVGNEQFF.

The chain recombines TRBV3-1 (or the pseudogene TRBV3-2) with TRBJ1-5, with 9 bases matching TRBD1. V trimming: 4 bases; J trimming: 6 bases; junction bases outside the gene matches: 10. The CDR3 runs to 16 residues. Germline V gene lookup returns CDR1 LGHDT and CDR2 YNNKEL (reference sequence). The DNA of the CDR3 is TGTGCCAGCAGCCTCCAGAGGACAGGGGTTGGTCAGCCCCAGCATTTT. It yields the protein CASSLQRTGVGQPQHF.

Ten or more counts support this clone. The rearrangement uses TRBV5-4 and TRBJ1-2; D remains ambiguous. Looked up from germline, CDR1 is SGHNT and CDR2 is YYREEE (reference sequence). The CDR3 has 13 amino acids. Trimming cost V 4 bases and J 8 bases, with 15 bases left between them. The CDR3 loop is CASSLELGRGYTF. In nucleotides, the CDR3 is TGTGCCAGCAGCCTGGAACTGGGGAGGGGCTACACCTTC. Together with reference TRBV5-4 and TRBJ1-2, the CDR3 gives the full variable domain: ETGVTQSPTHLIKTRGQQVTLRCSSQSGHNTVSWYQQALGQGPQFIFQYYREEENGRGNFPPRFSGLQFPNYSSELNVNALELDDSALYLCASSLELGRGYTFGSGTRLTVV.

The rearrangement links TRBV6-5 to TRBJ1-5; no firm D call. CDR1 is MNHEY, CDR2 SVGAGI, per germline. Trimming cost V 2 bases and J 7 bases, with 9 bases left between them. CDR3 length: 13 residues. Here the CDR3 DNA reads TGTGCCAGCAGTTACAGAGAGGCCCAGCCCCAGCATTTT. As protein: CASSYREAQPQHF.

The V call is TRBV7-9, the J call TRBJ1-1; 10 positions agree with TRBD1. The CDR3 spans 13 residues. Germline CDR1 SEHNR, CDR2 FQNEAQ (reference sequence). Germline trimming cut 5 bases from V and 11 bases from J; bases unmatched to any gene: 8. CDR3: CASSLRGQGKAFF. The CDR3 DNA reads TGTGCCAGCAGCCTTCGGGGACAGGGGAAGGCTTTCTTT.

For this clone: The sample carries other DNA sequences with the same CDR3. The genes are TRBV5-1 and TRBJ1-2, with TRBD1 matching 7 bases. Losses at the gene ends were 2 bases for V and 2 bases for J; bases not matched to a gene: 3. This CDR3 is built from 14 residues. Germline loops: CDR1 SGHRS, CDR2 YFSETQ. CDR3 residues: CASSFQGDNYGYTF. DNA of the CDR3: TGCGCCAGCAGCTTCCAGGGGGACAACTATGGCTACACCTTC.

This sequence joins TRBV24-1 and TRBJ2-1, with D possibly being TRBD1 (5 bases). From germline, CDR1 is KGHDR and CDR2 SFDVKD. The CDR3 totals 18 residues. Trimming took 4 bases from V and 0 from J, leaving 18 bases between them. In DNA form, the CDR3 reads TGTGCCACCAGTGACAAGCGAATTCGACAGAGCTCCTACAATGAGCAGTTCTTC. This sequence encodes CATSDKRIRQSSYNEQFF.

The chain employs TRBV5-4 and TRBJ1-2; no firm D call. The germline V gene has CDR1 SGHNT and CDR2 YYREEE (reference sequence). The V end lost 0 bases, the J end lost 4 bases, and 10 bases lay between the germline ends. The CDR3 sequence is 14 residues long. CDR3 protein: CASSLDRNPYGYTF. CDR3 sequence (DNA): TGTGCCAGCAGCTTGGACAGAAATCCCTATGGCTACACCTTC. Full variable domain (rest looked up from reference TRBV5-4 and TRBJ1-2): ETGVTQSPTHLIKTRGQQVTLRCSSQSGHNTVSWYQQALGQGPQFIFQYYREEENGRGNFPPRFSGLQFPNYSSELNVNALELDDSALYLCASSLDRNPYGYTFGSGTRLTVV.

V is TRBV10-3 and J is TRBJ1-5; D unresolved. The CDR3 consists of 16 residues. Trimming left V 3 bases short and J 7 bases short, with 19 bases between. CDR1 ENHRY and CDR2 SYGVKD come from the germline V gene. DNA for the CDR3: TGTGCCATCAGTGACATTGACCGCTCGGGTTGGCAGCCCCAGCATTTT. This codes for CAISDIDRSGWQPQHF.

CDR3 nucleotides: TGCAGTGCTAGAGCGAGGGAGACCCAGTACTTC. This encodes CSARARETQYF. This chain uses TRBV20-1 with TRBJ2-5; D gene uncertain. CDR3 length: 11 residues. V lost 1 base and J lost 5, with 5 bases in between. Germline CDR1 DFQATT, CDR2 SNEGSKA (reference sequence).

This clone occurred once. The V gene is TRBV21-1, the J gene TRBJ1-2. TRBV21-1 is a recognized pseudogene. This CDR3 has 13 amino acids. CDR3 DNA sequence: TGTGCCAGCAGCATCCGGACGGGGTATGGCTACACCTTC. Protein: CASSIRTGYGYTF.

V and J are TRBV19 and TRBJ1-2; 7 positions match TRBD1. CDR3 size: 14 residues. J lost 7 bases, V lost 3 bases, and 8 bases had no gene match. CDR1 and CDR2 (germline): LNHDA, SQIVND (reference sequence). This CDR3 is CASSITRGQGGYTF. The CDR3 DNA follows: TGTGCCAGTAGTATTACTAGGGGGCAGGGTGGCTACACCTTC.

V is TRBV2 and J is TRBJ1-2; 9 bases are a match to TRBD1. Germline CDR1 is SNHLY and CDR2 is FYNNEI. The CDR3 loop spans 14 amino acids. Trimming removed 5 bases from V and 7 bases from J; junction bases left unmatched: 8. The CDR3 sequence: CASSTTGGISGYTF. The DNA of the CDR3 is TGTGCCAGCAGTACGACAGGGGGTATAAGTGGCTACACCTTC. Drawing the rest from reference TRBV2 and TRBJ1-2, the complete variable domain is EPEVTQTPSHQVTQMGQEVILRCVPISNHLYFYWYRQILGQKVEFLVSFYNNEISEKSEIFDDQFSVERPDGSNFTLKIRSTKLEDSAMYFCASSTTGGISGYTFGSGTRLTVV.

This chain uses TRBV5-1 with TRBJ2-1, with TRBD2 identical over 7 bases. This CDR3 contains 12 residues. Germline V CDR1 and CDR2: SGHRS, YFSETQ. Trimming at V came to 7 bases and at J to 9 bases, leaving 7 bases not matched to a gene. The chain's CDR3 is CASLGTTGEQFF. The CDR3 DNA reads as TGCGCCAGCCTGGGGACTACGGGTGAGCAGTTCTTC.

The CDR3 DNA sequence: TGTGCCAGCGGACAGGTAATCGGGGAGCTGTTTTTT. Its translation: CASGQVIGELFF. This chain links TRBV6-6 with TRBJ2-2; TRBD1 agrees at 7 bases. This CDR3 has 12 residues. V trimming: 8 bases; J trimming: 7 bases; junction bases outside the gene matches: 4. The germline V gene encodes CDR1 MNHNY and CDR2 SVGAGI (reference sequence).

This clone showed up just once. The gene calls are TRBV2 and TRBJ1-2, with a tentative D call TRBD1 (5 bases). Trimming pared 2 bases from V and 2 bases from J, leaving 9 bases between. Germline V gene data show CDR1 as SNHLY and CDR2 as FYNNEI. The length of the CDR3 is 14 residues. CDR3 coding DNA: TGTGCCAGCAGTGAACCCGCAGGGAACTATGGCTACACCTTC. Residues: CASSEPAGNYGYTF.

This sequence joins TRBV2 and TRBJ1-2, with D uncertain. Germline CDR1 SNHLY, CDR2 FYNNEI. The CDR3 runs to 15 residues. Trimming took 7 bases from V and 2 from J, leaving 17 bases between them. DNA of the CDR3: TGTGCCAGCACCCCGGGTCTCAGCGGGAACTATGGCTACACCTTC. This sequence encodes CASTPGLSGNYGYTF.

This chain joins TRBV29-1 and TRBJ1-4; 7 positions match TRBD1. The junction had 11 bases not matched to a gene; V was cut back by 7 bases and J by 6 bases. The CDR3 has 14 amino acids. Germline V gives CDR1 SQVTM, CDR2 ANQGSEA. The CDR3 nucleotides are TGCAGCGCCCTGAGGACAGGAGGAGATGAAAAACTGTTTTTT. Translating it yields CSALRTGGDEKLFF.

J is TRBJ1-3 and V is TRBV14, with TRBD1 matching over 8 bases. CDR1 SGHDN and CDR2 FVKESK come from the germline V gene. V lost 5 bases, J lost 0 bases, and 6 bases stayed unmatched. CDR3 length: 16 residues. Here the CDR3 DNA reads TGTGCCAGCAGCGCGACAGGGGCCCTCTCTGGAAACACCATATATTTT. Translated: CASSATGALSGNTIYF.

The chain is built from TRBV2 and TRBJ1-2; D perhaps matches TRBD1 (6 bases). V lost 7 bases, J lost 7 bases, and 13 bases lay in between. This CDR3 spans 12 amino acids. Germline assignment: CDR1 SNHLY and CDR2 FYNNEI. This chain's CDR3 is CASTRGGPGYTF. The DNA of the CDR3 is TGTGCCAGCACCCGGGGGGGGCCTGGCTACACCTTC.

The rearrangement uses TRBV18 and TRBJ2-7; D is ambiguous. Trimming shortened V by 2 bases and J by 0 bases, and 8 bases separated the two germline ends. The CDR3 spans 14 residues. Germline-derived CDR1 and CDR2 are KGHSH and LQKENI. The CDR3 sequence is CASSPRESSYEQYF. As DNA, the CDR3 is TGTGCCAGCTCACCAAGAGAGAGCTCCTACGAGCAGTACTTC.

As DNA, the CDR3 is TGTGCCAGCTCACCCGGGTCCACCACCTATGGCTACACCTTC. Translation: CASSPGSTTYGYTF. The gene calls are TRBV18 and TRBJ1-2; D gene uncertain. CDR1 and CDR2 (germline): KGHSH, LQKENI. CDR3 size: 14 residues. Trimming cost V 3 bases and J 4 bases, with 12 bases left between them.

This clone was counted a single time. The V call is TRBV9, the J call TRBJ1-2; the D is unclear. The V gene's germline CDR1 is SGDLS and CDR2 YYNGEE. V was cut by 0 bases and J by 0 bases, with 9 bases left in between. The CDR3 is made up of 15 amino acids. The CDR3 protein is CASSVVEDSNYGYTF. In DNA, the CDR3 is TGTGCCAGCAGCGTAGTAGAGGATTCTAACTATGGCTACACCTTC.

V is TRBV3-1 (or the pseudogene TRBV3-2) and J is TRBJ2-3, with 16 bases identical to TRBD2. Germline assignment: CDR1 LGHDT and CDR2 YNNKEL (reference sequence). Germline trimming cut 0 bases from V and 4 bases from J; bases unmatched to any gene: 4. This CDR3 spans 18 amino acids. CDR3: CASSQDPGLAGGPDTQYF. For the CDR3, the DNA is TGTGCCAGCAGCCAAGACCCGGGACTAGCGGGGGGGCCAGATACGCAGTATTTT.

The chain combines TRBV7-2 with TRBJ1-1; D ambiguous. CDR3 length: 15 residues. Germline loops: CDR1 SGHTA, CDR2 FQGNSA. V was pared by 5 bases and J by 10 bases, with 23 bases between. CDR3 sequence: CASSPGVGRLPGAFF. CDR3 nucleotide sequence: TGTGCCAGCAGCCCCGGTGTTGGGCGCCTCCCAGGAGCTTTCTTT.

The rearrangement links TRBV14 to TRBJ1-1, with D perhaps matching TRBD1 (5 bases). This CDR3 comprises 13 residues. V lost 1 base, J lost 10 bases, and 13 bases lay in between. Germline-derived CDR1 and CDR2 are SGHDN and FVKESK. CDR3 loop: CASSQGRGRAAFF. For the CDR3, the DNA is TGTGCCAGCAGCCAAGGAAGGGGCCGGGCAGCTTTCTTT.

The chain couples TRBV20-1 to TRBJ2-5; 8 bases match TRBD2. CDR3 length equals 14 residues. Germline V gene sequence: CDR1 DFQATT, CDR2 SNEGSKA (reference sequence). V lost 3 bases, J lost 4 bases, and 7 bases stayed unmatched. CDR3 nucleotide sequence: TGCAGTGCTAGTAATCGGGGGGGCGGAGAGACCCAGTACTTC. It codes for CSASNRGGGETQYF.

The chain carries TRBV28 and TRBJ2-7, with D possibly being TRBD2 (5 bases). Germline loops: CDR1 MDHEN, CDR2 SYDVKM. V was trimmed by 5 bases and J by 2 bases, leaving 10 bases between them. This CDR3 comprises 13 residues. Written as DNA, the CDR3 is TGTGCCAGCAGTGGAGGCAGGACCTACGAGCAGTACTTC. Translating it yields CASSGGRTYEQYF.